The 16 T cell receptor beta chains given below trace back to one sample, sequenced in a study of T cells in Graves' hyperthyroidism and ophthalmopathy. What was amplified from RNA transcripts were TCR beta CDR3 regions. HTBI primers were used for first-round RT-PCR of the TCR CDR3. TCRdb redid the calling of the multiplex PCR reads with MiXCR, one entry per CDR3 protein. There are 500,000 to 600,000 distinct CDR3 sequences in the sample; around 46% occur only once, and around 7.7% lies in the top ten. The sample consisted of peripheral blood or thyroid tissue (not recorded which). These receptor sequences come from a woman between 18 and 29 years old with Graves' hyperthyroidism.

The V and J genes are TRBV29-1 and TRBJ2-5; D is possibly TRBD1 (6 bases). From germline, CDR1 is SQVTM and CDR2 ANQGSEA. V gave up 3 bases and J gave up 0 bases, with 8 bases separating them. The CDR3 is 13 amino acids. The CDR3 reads CSVDGTYQETQYF. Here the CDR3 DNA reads TGCAGCGTTGACGGGACATACCAAGAGACCCAGTACTTC.

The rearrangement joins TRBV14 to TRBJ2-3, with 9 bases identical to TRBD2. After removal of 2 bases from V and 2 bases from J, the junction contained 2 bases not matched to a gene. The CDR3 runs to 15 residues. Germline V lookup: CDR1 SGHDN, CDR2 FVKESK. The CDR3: CASSQRGRATDTQYF. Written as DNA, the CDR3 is TGTGCCAGCAGCCAACGCGGGAGGGCCACAGATACGCAGTATTTT.

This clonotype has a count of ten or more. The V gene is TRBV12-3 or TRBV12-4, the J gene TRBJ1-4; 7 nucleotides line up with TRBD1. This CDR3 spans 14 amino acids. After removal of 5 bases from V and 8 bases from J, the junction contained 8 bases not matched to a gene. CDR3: CASSPRQGYEKLFF. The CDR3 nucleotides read TGTGCCAGCAGTCCCCGACAGGGATACGAAAAACTGTTTTTT.

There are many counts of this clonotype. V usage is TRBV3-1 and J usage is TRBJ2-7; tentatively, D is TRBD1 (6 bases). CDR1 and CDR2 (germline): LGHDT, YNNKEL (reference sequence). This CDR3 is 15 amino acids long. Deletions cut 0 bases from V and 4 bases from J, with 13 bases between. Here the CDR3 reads CASSQDPGDAYEQYF. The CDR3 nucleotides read TGTGCCAGCAGCCAAGACCCAGGGGATGCTTACGAGCAGTACTTC.

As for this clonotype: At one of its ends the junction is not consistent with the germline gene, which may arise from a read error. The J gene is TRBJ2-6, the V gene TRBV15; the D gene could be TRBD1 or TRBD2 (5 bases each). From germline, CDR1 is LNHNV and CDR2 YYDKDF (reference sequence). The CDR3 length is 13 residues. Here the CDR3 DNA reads TGTGCCACCAGCAGAGATAAGGGGAGAGGTGAGGCTTTC. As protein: CATSRDKGRGEAF.

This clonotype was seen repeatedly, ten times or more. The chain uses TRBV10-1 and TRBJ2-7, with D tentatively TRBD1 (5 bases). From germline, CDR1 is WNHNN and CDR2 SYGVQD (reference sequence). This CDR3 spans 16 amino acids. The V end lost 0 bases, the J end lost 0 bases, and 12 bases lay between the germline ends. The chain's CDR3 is CASSESGPMSSYEQYF. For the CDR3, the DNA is TGCGCCAGCAGTGAGTCGGGGCCCATGAGCTCCTACGAGCAGTACTTC.

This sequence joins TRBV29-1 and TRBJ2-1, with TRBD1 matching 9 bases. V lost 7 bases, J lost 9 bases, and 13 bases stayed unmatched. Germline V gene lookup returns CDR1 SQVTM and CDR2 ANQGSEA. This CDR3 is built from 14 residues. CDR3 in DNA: TGCAGCGCTCGACAGGGGGAGACGGGGGGTGAGCAGTTCTTC. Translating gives CSARQGETGGEQFF.

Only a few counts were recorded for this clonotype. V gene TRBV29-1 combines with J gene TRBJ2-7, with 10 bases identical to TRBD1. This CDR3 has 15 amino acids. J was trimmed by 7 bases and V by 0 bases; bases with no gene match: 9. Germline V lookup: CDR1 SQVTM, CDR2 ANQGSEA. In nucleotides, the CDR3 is TGCAGCGTTGAAGAAGGGGGACAGGGGCCAGGGGAGCAGTACTTC. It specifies CSVEEGGQGPGEQYF.

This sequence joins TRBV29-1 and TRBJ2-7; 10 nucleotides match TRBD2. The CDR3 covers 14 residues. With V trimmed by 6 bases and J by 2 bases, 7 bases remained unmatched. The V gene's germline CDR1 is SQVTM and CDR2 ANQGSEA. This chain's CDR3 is CSVGRAGGPYEQYF. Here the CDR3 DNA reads TGCAGCGTGGGACGAGCGGGAGGGCCCTACGAGCAGTACTTC.

The CDR3 is CASSLMGGTQYF. CDR3 nucleotides: TGTGCCAGCAGCTTAATGGGCGGGACCCAGTACTTC. The V and J genes are TRBV7-9 and TRBJ2-5; D remains unclear. Trimming left V 2 bases short and J 7 bases short, with 8 bases between. This CDR3 is built from 12 residues. Germline V gene data show CDR1 as SEHNR and CDR2 as FQNEAQ (reference sequence).

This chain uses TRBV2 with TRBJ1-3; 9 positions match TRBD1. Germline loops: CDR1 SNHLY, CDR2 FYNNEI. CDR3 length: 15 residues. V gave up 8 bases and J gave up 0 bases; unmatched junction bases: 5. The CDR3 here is CASLGQGLSGNTIYF. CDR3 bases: TGTGCCAGCTTAGGACAGGGGCTCTCTGGAAACACCATATATTTT.

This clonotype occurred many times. The CDR3 DNA is TGTGCCAGCAGCTTAGCCCTTGGGGCTTTCTTT. Its translation: CASSLALGAFF. The chain links TRBV7-2 to TRBJ1-1; no definite D call. Per the germline V gene, CDR1 is SGHTA and CDR2 is FQGNSA. Trimming shortened V by 0 bases and J by 11 bases, and 7 bases separated the two germline ends. The CDR3 has 11 residues.

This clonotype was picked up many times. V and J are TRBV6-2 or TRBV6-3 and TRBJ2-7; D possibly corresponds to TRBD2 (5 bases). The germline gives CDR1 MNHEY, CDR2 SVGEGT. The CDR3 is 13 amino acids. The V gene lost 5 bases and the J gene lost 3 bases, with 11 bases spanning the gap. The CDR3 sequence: CASSDHGVYEQYF. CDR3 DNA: TGTGCCAGCAGTGATCACGGGGTCTACGAGCAGTACTTC.

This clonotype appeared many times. Here the CDR3 DNA reads TGTGCCAGCAGTTCACCCGGCGGGATCCAAGAGACCCAGTACTTC. Its translation is CASSSPGGIQETQYF. The chain links TRBV12-3 or TRBV12-4 to TRBJ2-5; tentatively, D is TRBD2 (6 bases). V was trimmed by 4 bases and J by 1 base, leaving 13 bases between them. This CDR3 contains 15 residues.

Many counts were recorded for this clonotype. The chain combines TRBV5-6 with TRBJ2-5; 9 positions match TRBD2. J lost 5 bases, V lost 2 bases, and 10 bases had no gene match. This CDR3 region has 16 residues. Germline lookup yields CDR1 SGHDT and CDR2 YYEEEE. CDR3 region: CASSFRKRGAGETQYF. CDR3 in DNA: TGTGCCAGCAGCTTTCGTAAGCGGGGGGCCGGGGAGACCCAGTACTTC.

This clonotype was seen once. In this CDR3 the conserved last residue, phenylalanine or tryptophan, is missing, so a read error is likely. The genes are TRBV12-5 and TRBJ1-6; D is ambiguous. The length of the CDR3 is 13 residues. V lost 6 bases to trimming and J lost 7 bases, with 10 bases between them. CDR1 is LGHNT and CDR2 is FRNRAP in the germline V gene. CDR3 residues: CASGEARNSPLHL. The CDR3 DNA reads TGTGCTAGTGGAGAAGCAAGAAATTCACCCCTCCACCTT.